The 21 T cell receptor beta chains given below trace back to one sample, sequenced in a study of blood T cell repertoires in COVID-19. The table came from immunoSEQ multiplex PCR; TCRdb's copy has only in-frame clones and leaves some out. The table records roughly 100,000 clones, 70% to 90% of them present only once. Sequenced: peripheral blood. The source is a man in his fifties with active COVID-19.

This chain links TRBV15 with TRBJ2-4; TRBD2 matches 11 bases. The CDR3 sequence is 17 residues long. CDR1 and CDR2 from the germline V gene are LNHNV and YYDKDF (reference sequence). J gave up 7 bases and V 3 bases, and 11 bases lay outside the gene matches. This CDR3 reads CATSSDRLAGKGNIQYF. In nucleotides, the CDR3 is TGTGCCACCAGCAGTGATAGACTAGCGGGGAAAGGCAACATTCAGTACTTC.

The genes are TRBV5-1 and TRBJ2-3; D not certain. Germline V gene data show CDR1 as SGHRS and CDR2 as YFSETQ. This CDR3 contains 14 residues. Trimming took 0 bases from V and 4 from J, leaving 9 bases between them. The CDR3 sequence is CASSLGQDADTQYF. CDR3 bases: TGCGCCAGCAGCTTGGGGCAGGATGCAGATACGCAGTATTTT.

DNA for the CDR3: TGTGCCAGCAGTTCTCAAGCGCGGGGGGGCTCGTACAATGAGCAGTTCTTC. Protein product: CASSSQARGGSYNEQFF. The V call is TRBV27, the J call TRBJ2-1, with 9 bases identical to TRBD2. The germline V gene has CDR1 MNHEY and CDR2 SMNVEV (reference sequence). Trimming took 4 bases from V and 4 from J; bases not matched to a gene: 11. This CDR3 comprises 17 residues.

The V call is TRBV4-1, the J call TRBJ2-7; 9 bases fit TRBD1. The J segment lost 5 bases and the V segment lost 4 bases, leaving 12 bases of the junction unmatched. Germline CDR1 is MGHRA and CDR2 is YSYEKL. CDR3 length equals 16 residues. The CDR3 loop is CASSLGQGTGNDEQYF. The CDR3 region has the DNA TGCGCCAGCAGCCTGGGACAGGGAACAGGGAATGACGAGCAGTACTTC.

This chain links TRBV7-6 with TRBJ1-2; 8 positions match TRBD1. The CDR3 covers 14 residues. The J segment lost 8 bases and the V segment lost 2 bases, leaving 7 bases of the junction unmatched. The germline V gene encodes CDR1 SGHVS and CDR2 FNYEAQ. CDR3 nucleotides: TGTGCCAGCAGCTTACAAGGACAGGGTGGCGGCTACACCTTC. Translation: CASSLQGQGGGYTF.

The DNA for the CDR3 is TGTGCCAGTACCTCCCAGAATCAGCCCCAGCATTTT. Translation: CASTSQNQPQHF. The rearrangement links TRBV19 to TRBJ1-5; D unclear. Germline loops: CDR1 LNHDA, CDR2 SQIVND (reference sequence). Trimming removed 7 bases at V and 4 bases at J, with 8 bases between. This CDR3 spans 12 amino acids.

V usage is TRBV10-1 and J usage is TRBJ2-2, with 8 bases aligning to TRBD2. CDR1 WNHNN and CDR2 SYGVQD come from the germline V gene (reference sequence). The ends lost 3 bases at V and 1 base at J; junction bases unmatched: 1. This CDR3 region has 15 residues. For the CDR3, the DNA is TGCGCCAGCAGTGAAAGCGGGGGGAACACCGGGGAGCTGTTTTTT. Its protein product is CASSESGGNTGELFF.

The CDR3, as DNA: TGTGCCAGCGGGTGGAACGGGGGGGCCTACGAGCAGTACTTC. This sequence encodes CASGWNGGAYEQYF. The V and J genes are TRBV2 and TRBJ2-7, with TRBD2 matching 8 bases. CDR1 is SNHLY and CDR2 is FYNNEI in the germline V gene. The CDR3 runs to 14 residues. The V segment lost 8 bases and the J segment 2 bases; nucleotides outside the gene matches: 8. The variable domain in full, completed from reference TRBV2 and TRBJ2-7, reads EPEVTQTPSHQVTQMGQEVILRCVPISNHLYFYWYRQILGQKVEFLVSFYNNEISEKSEIFDDQFSVERPDGSNFTLKIRSTKLEDSAMYFCASGWNGGAYEQYFGPGTRLTVT.

The genes are TRBV15 and TRBJ1-2, with D maybe TRBD1 (5 bases). Per germline, CDR1 LNHNV and CDR2 YYDKDF (reference sequence). The CDR3 sequence is 15 residues long. The V gene lost 6 bases and the J gene lost 4 bases, with 18 bases spanning the gap. CDR3 in DNA: TGTGCCACCAGTTGGAAGGGAAGGGGCGGCTATGGCTACACCTTC. Amino acids: CATSWKGRGGYGYTF.

The table lists this clone with a few counts. The genes are TRBV9 and TRBJ1-1, with D possibly being TRBD1 (5 bases). Germline CDR1 is SGDLS and CDR2 is YYNGEE. The CDR3 consists of 17 residues. V lost 4 bases to trimming and J lost 1 base, with 20 bases between them. In nucleotides, the CDR3 is TGTGCCAGCAGCCACACCCCCGGAGGGGCCAAGAACACTGAAGCTTTCTTT. It translates to CASSHTPGGAKNTEAFF. Combining the CDR3 with reference TRBV9 and TRBJ1-1 gives the whole variable domain DSGVTQTPKHLITATGQRVTLRCSPRSGDLSVYWYQQSLDQGLQFLIQYYNGEERAKGNILERFSAQQFPDLHSELNLSSLELGDSALYFCASSHTPGGAKNTEAFFGQGTRLTVV.

The rearrangement uses TRBV4-2 and TRBJ2-1; maybe TRBD1 (8 bases). The germline V gene has CDR1 LGHNA and CDR2 YNFKEQ. V gave up 3 bases and J gave up 7 bases, with 16 bases separating them. The CDR3 runs 15 residues. The CDR3, as DNA: TGTGCCAGCAGCCAGTATAAACAGGGGGGGAATGAGCAGTTCTTC. Translating it yields CASSQYKQGGNEQFF.

This rearrangement joins TRBV30 to TRBJ1-5; 9 bases are a match to TRBD1. The germline CDR1 and CDR2 sequences are GTSNPN and SVGIG (reference sequence). This CDR3 has 15 amino acids. With 5 bases clipped from V and 3 bases from J, the junction kept 8 bases outside the gene matches. The CDR3 reads CAWQINRGPNQPQHF. The CDR3 bases are TGTGCCTGGCAAATCAACAGGGGGCCCAATCAGCCCCAGCATTTT.

Ten or more counts support this clone. The rearrangement links TRBV7-9 to TRBJ1-4; 7 positions match TRBD1. J gave up 3 bases and V 5 bases, and 6 bases lay outside the gene matches. The CDR3 consists of 15 residues. Germline CDR1 SEHNR, CDR2 FQNEAQ (reference sequence). In nucleotides, the CDR3 is TGTGCCAGCAGCCTTCCCGGGACAGCTAATGAAAAACTGTTTTTT. Encoded protein: CASSLPGTANEKLFF.

The chain links TRBV6-5 to TRBJ2-7, with 8 bases lining up with TRBD1. Germline assignment: CDR1 MNHEY and CDR2 SVGAGI. The J segment lost 3 bases and the V segment lost 6 bases, leaving 10 bases of the junction unmatched. The CDR3 sequence is 15 residues long. CDR3 DNA sequence: TGTGCCAGCAGCACCTCCAGGGGGCACCGCTACGAGCAGTACTTC. It specifies CASSTSRGHRYEQYF.

The chain carries TRBV7-9 and TRBJ2-3, with D perhaps matching TRBD2 (5 bases). The CDR3 is 14 residues long. CDR1 is SEHNR, CDR2 FQNEAQ, per germline (reference sequence). Trimming shortened V by 7 bases and J by 0 bases, and 11 bases separated the two germline ends. In DNA form, the CDR3 reads TGTGCCAGCACTTTAGAGGGTAGCACAGATACGCAGTATTTT. Translation: CASTLEGSTDTQYF.

The chain has TRBV14 and TRBJ1-2; 7 bases agree with TRBD1. Unmatched junction bases numbered 14, after V lost 2 bases and J lost 5 bases. CDR1 is SGHDN, CDR2 FVKESK, per germline. This CDR3 region has 17 residues. CDR3 nucleotide sequence: TGTGCCAGCAGCCAACCCCCGGGACAGTATCTCTATTATGGCTACACCTTC. Translating gives CASSQPPGQYLYYGYTF.

This chain connects TRBV5-6 to TRBJ1-5; D not certain. Trimming removed 1 base at V and 2 bases at J, with 19 bases between. CDR3 size: 18 residues. The germline CDR1 and CDR2 sequences are SGHDT and YYEEEE. CDR3 sequence reads: CASSLLSNVVRGNQPQHF. The CDR3 nucleotides are TGTGCCAGCAGCTTGTTATCGAACGTCGTGAGGGGCAATCAGCCCCAGCATTTT.

V and J are TRBV5-6 and TRBJ2-7; maybe TRBD1 (7 bases). Germline V gene data show CDR1 as SGHDT and CDR2 as YYEEEE. The CDR3 loop spans 15 amino acids. Trimming took off 5 bases at V and 3 bases at J, with 18 bases between the two ends. Here the CDR3 DNA reads TGTGCCAGCAGTTCGCCAGGGGGGAGCTACTACGAGCAGTACTTC. As protein: CASSSPGGSYYEQYF.

The rearrangement links TRBV5-1 to TRBJ2-5; tentative D call: TRBD1 (6 bases). Between the trimmed V and J ends, which lost 2 bases and 5 bases, there was a span of 7 bases. Per germline, CDR1 SGHRS and CDR2 YFSETQ. This CDR3 region has 12 residues. The CDR3 nucleotides read TGCGCCAGCAGCTTCACAGGGGAGACCCAGTACTTC. Its translation is CASSFTGETQYF.

This chain links TRBV9 with TRBJ2-2; 9 bases fit TRBD2. Germline V gene lookup returns CDR1 SGDLS and CDR2 YYNGEE. Trimming cost V 3 bases and J 2 bases; bases outside gene matches: 5. The CDR3 is 16 amino acids. CDR3 amino acids: CASSARLAVNTGELFF. For the CDR3, the DNA is TGTGCCAGCAGCGCACGACTAGCGGTTAACACCGGGGAGCTGTTTTTT.

This clone was found once. This chain links TRBV18 with TRBJ2-1; D gene ambiguous. Germline-derived CDR1 and CDR2 are KGHSH and LQKENI. The germline V and J ends were trimmed by 0 bases and 0 bases, with 6 bases remaining between them. The CDR3 consists of 15 residues. CDR3 bases: TGTGCCAGCTCACCACCCCATAGCTCCTACAATGAGCAGTTCTTC. Translation gives CASSPPHSSYNEQFF. The full variable domain, rest sourced from reference TRBV18 and TRBJ2-1, is NAGVMQNPRHLVRRRGQEARLRCSPMKGHSHVYWYRQLPEEGLKFMVYLQKENIIDESGMPKERFSAEFPKEGPSILRIQQVVRGDSAAYFCASSPPHSSYNEQFFGPGTRLTVL.